This T cell receptor (beta chain) is drawn from a study of blood T cell repertoires in COVID-19. Study context: COVID-19 samples from acute and convalescent phases originated in the United States, Italy and Spain.

Per germline, CDR1 SGHDT and CDR2 YYEEEE. The germline V and J ends were trimmed by 4 bases and 0 bases, with 13 bases remaining between them. This CDR3 region has 15 residues. The data were produced by immunoSEQ multiplex PCR, yet TCRdb's version contains in-frame clones alone and is incomplete. The sample includes about 400,000 clones, approximately 89% seen only once; the top ten take 1.5% to 2%. The chain carries TRBV5-6 and TRBJ1-1; no clear D. The sample taken for sequencing was PBMCs or T cells enriched from blood (not recorded which). This clonotype was sampled from a woman aged 25 to 39 who had recovered from COVID-19. This chain's CDR3 is CASSLTATMNTEAFF. Written as DNA, the CDR3 is TGTGCCAGCAGCCTGACCGCGACAATGAACACTGAAGCTTTCTTT.